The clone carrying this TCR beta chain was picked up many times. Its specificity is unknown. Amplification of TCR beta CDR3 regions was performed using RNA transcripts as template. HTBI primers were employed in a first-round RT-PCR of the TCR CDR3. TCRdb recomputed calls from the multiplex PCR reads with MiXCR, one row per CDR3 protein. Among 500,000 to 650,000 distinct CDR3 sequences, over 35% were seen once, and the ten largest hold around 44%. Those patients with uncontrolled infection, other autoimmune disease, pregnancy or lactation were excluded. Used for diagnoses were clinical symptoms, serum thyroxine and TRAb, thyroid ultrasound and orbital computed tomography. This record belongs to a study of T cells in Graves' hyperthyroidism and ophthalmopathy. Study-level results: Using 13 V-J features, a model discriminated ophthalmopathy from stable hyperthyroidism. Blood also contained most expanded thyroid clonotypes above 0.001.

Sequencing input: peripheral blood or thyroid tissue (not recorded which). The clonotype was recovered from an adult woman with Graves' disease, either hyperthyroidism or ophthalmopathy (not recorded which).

For the CDR3, the DNA is TGTGCCATCAGCACGACAGGGAACTATGGCTACACCTTC. Translated, it gives CAISTTGNYGYTF. The rearrangement links TRBV10-3 to TRBJ1-2; 7 nucleotides line up with TRBD1. From germline, CDR1 is ENHRY and CDR2 SYGVKD. Trimming at V came to 6 bases and at J to 2 bases, leaving 3 bases not matched to a gene. The CDR3 has 13 residues.